This T cell receptor beta chain is drawn from a study of Graves' ophthalmopathy and Graves' hyperthyroidism. About the study: Stable hyperthyroidism meant no ophthalmopathy within 18 months of follow-up. Whole-study findings and limits: Sensitivity of over 60% and specificity of approximately 72% were achieved by the model that predicted ophthalmopathy progression.

Per germline, CDR1 MGHDK and CDR2 SYGVNS. V was cut by 8 bases and J by 5 bases, with 15 bases left in between. This CDR3 spans 13 amino acids. A remark on this clonotype: What it recognizes is unknown.

As the template, RNA transcripts were used to amplify TCR beta CDR3 regions. The library came from an HTBI-primed first-round RT-PCR and a second-round multiplex PCR. TCRdb ran MiXCR on the multiplex PCR reads and lists one entry per CDR3 protein. This table has 1 million to 1.3 million distinct CDR3 sequences, about 36% appearing once. Sequencing was performed on peripheral blood or thyroid tissue (not recorded which). This clonotype was sampled from an adult man with Graves' hyperthyroidism. The rearrangement joins TRBV25-1 to TRBJ1-1; possibly TRBD1 for D (6 bases). Written as DNA, the CDR3 is TGTGCCAGCGTGGCAGGGGCGGAAACTGAAGCTTTCTTT. As protein: CASVAGAETEAFF.